This T cell receptor (beta chain) was recorded in a study of T-cell memory formation after mild COVID-19. Study background: The study found TCR clusters largely donor specific. Whole-study findings and limits: Pre-infection memory carried some responding clones, suggesting that cross-reactive memory joined.

Germline CDR1 ENHRY, CDR2 SYGVKD. This CDR3 region has 17 residues. Trimming took off 6 bases at V and 4 bases at J, with 22 bases between the two ends. 5'RACE with constant-segment primers built TCRalpha and TCRbeta cDNA libraries with UMIs. TCRdb re-analysed the 5' RACE reads in MiXCR, keeping a single row per CDR3 protein. The sample has 200,000 to 300,000 distinct CDR3 sequences, 15% to 20% seen once. Comment on this clonotype: Its antigen remains unidentified.

The sample was PBMCs or a T cell subset sorted from them (not recorded which). This clonotype originated in a man younger than 35 who had mild COVID-19 (a few samples of this study predate the infection). Cell type and time point are not known. The chain joins TRBV10-3 to TRBJ2-1; D may correspond to TRBD1 or TRBD2 (6 bases each). The chain's CDR3 is CAIRDPLVGGRYNEQFF. The CDR3, as DNA: TGTGCCATCAGGGACCCACTAGTGGGGGGCCGATACAATGAGCAGTTCTTC.